This TCR beta chain was found in a study of cytomegalovirus exposure and HLA in healthy donors. As for the study in general: It was reported in a later analysis that the same platform had been used for the 90 to 150 validation repertoires as for the 550 to 750 first-cohort repertoires.

Points on this clone: The antigen is not known.

Clones were sequenced by immunoSEQ multiplex PCR, and TCRdb holds only the in-frame ones, with some missing. This sample has 90,000 to 100,000 clones, with about 88% found just once. Findings of the study overall: Researchers catalogued approximately 170 TCR beta chains as cytomegalovirus-associated. In the roughly 120 validation repertoires, a later analysis found that first-cohort TCR clusters tended to co-occur.

The donors formed part of the approximately 120-subject validation cohort, distinct from the roughly 620-subject first cohort. This receptor was obtained from a man younger than 35 in good health and CMV-seropositive. The specimen was PBMCs.

The CDR3 region is CASVRLAIYNEQFF. As DNA, the CDR3 is TGTGCCAGCGTTCGACTAGCGATCTACAATGAGCAGTTCTTC. This chain connects TRBV21-1 to TRBJ2-1; TRBD2 was called by the table and not checked on the DNA. TRBV21-1 is a pseudogene segment. The CDR3 is 14 residues long.